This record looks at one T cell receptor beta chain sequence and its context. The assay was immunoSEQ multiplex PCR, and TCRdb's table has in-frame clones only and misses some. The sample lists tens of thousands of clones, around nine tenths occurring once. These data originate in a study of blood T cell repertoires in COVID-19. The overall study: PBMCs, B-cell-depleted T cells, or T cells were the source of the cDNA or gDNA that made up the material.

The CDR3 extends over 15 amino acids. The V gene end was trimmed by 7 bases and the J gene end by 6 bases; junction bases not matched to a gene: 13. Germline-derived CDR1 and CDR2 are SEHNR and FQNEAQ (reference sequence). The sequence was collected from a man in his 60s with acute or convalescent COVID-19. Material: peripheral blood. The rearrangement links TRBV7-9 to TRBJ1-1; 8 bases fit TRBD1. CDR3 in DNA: TGTGCCAGCATCGAATTCGACAGGGGTCGGTCTGAAGCTTTCTTT. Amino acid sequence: CASIEFDRGRSEAFF.